The present entry profiles one T cell receptor (beta chain) with its context. Other nucleotide sequences in the sample specify the same CDR3. The sample is drawn from a study of control samples from healthy donors and cancer patients. Assay used: immunoSEQ multiplex PCR; TCRdb lists only in-frame clones, some missing. The data hold around 130,000 clones, with over 75% observed a single time. The germline V gene encodes CDR1 MNHEY and CDR2 SMNVEV (reference sequence). This CDR3 has 14 amino acids. V was shortened by 5 bases and J by 0 bases, with 8 bases between the two germline ends. This TCR was sampled from a man between 45 and 60 years old in good health. Sequenced input: blood. This chain uses TRBV27 with TRBJ2-1; D ambiguous. CDR3 DNA: TGTGCCAGCAGTCCATCGAGCTCCTACAATGAGCAGTTCTTC. Its translation is CASSPSSSYNEQFF.